This T cell receptor beta chain came from a study of CXCR3-negative and CXCR3-positive naive CD8 T cells. This CDR3 contains 18 residues. The germline CDR1 and CDR2 sequences are MNHEY and SMNVEV (reference sequence). General study points: Similarly elevated diversity marked both naive subsets, with memory CD8+ cells showing far lower diversity. TRB CDR3s of CXCR3-positive naive cells were more hydrophobic than those of CXCR3-negative naive cells.

About this clonotype itself: Its antigen remains unknown.

The TRB cDNA libraries were prepared by 5' RACE with UMI labels. TCRdb re-called the 5' RACE reads, yielding one record per CDR3 amino acid sequence without DNA. This listing includes about 120,000 distinct CDR3 sequences. The chain employs TRBV27 and TRBJ2-7; the D call from TCRdb, TRBD1, cannot be confirmed without DNA. This sequence originates from a human donor in good health. Some clones in this sample may be carry-over from other donors' samples. Sequencing input: naive CXCR3+ CD8+ T cells from blood. Subset meaning: CD45RO-CCR7+CD27+CD95- naive CD8+ T cells expressing CXCR3 (TNR3+). Here the CDR3 reads CASSFLPGSGTVPYEQYF.